This is a list of T cell receptor beta chains from one sample in a study of cytomegalovirus exposure and HLA in healthy donors. The method was immunoSEQ multiplex PCR; TCRdb's version includes in-frame clones alone and lacks a portion of them. The repertoire holds about 150,000 clones, with around 79% as singletons. Input material: PBMCs. All receptors derive from a young man in good health and CMV-seronegative. CDR3s include the opening cysteine and the closing phenylalanine or tryptophan.

j_gene | v_gene | CDR3aa
TRBJ1-2 | TRBV28 | CASSSPDGSGYGYTF
TRBJ2-7 | TRBV5-6 | CASSYGQGVEQYF
TRBJ2-3 | TRBV27 | CASGPWRAVSSTDTQYF
TRBJ2-1 | TRBV27 | CASSLARLAGKHNEQFF
TRBJ2-7 | TRBV13 | CASSSSERTNSYEQYF
TRBJ2-1 | TRBV18 | CASSPLQGVHNEQFF
TRBJ2-7 | TRBV6-5 | CASSAAQTGYEQYF
TRBJ2-5 | TRBV9 | CASSPRGDWQETQYF
TRBJ1-3 | TRBV5-1 | CASSLVEAGDIGNTIYF
TRBJ2-7 | TRBV9 | CASSVTSGSYEQYF
TRBJ1-2 | TRBV5-1 | CASSPGQGGGYGYTF
- | TRBV6-5 | CASSYSGRGYEQYF
TRBJ2-5 | TRBV7-6 | CASSLETSGVGAQYF
TRBJ1-3 | TRBV4-3 | CASSQDEGARNTIYF
TRBJ1-5 | TRBV6-6 | CASRQGYNQPQHF
TRBJ2-6 | TRBV4-3 | CASSQDAGTSGANVLTF
TRBJ1-5 | TRBV7-8 | CASSNGGGSNQPQHF
TRBJ2-7 | TRBV4-3 | CASSQDRGDAYQQYF
TRBJ1-4 | TRBV6-1 | CASSPLTAGTEKLFF
TRBJ2-5 | TRBV19 | CASRSSGQETQYF
TRBJ2-7 | TRBV27 | CASSAGTGGENEQYF
TRBJ2-3 | TRBV9 | CASSAGLAGEGTDTQYF
TRBJ2-7 | TRBV12-5 | CASGLDRSTYEQYF
TRBJ1-6 | TRBV27 | CASRQGLGNSPLHF
TRBJ2-3 | TRBV12-5 | CASGRGIAGGRDTQYF
TRBJ2-7 | TRBV19 | CASGDRGLVPYEQYF
TRBJ1-1 | TRBV6-5 | CAKRSTEAFF
TRBJ2-7 | TRBV6-1 | CASSDTGTSAGYEQYF
TRBJ1-5 | TRBV5-1 | CASSLETETNQPQHF
TRBJ2-1 | TRBV4-3 | CASSQGSTDNEQFF
TRBJ1-2 | TRBV7-9 | CASSSVRGRDGYTF
TRBJ1-2 | TRBV6-5 | CASSYQGTDGYTF
TRBJ2-1 | TRBV7-9 | CASSLGTSNEQFF
TRBJ1-1 | TRBV18 | CASSPPRQPFTEAFF
TRBJ2-3 | TRBV4-1 | CASSQDGTGGLDTQYF
TRBJ1-3 | TRBV9 | CASSAQQGYSGNTIYF
TRBJ2-7 | TRBV4-3 | CASSQTRTLGGGYEQYF
TRBJ1-3 | TRBV6-1 | CASSGDRGATIYF
TRBJ1-5 | TRBV14 | CASSQGRGQPQHF
TRBJ1-1 | TRBV27 | CASSAPGAGDTEAFF
TRBJ2-2 | TRBV11-2 | CASSAGARDGAGELFF
TRBJ1-2 | TRBV5-1 | CASSLGLGGSGYGYTF
TRBJ2-1 | TRBV10-2 | CASSLAGGNNEQFF
TRBJ2-3 | TRBV7-2 | CASSHTPTRGTDTQYF
TRBJ2-7 | TRBV5-6 | CASSRGSGNYEQYF
TRBJ2-7 | TRBV5-1 | CASTPGLGQGIRQYF
TRBJ1-2 | TRBV9 | CASSVQQYGYTF
TRBJ1-4 | TRBV2 | CASIRSSNEKLFF
TRBJ2-7 | TRBV10-2 | CASSESLGQPTEYF
TRBJ1-2 | TRBV5-1 | CASSLGGATNYGYTF
TRBJ1-4 | TRBV27 | CASSLWTGTTNEKLFF
TRBJ1-1 | TRBV21-1 | CASSKVRRGRAGEAFF
TRBJ2-1 | TRBV18 | CASSPLGQAGDEQFF
TRBJ2-2 | TRBV7-8 | CASSFRTGASNTGELFF
TRBJ2-7 | TRBV5-8 | CASSLAGTGTYEQYF
TRBJ2-2 | TRBV6-6 | CASSPTNTGELFF
TRBJ1-3 | TRBV5-6 | CASSLGGSGNTIYF
TRBJ1-1 | TRBV5-4 | CASSIRDRGTEAFF
TRBJ2-5 | TRBV10-3 | CAISAGEQETQYF